Listed below are T cell receptor beta chains from one sample, sequenced in a study of blood T cells in healthy people across ages. A single record per CDR3 protein comes from TCRdb applying MiXCR to the 5' RACE reads. This table holds over 1.5 million distinct CDR3 sequences, 49% found once. The sequenced sample was blood. The receptor set was obtained from a woman aged 40-49 years in good health. The CDR3 runs from the conserved cysteine through the conserved F or W. The D gene is left open where the match is weak. A clone size is listed for some rows: how often the clone was seen (once, few, many), or a class if it is expanded.

D gene: TRBD1
V gene: TRBV7-8
clone size: -
J gene: TRBJ1-2
CDR3 DNA: TGTGCCAGCAGCCCTAACAGGGGACCCCAAAAGGCCTATGGCTACACCTTC
CDR3 protein: CASSPNRGPQKAYGYTF

D gene: -
V gene: TRBV5-1
clone size: -
J gene: TRBJ2-4
CDR3 DNA: TGCGCCAGCAGCTCGGGACAACCGAGAGCCAAAAACATTCAGTACTTC
CDR3 protein: CASSSGQPRAKNIQYF

D gene: TRBD1
V gene: TRBV19
clone size: few
J gene: TRBJ2-4
CDR3 DNA: TGTGCCAGTAGTGTGACAGGGGCCAAAAACATTCAGTACTTC
CDR3 protein: CASSVTGAKNIQYF

D gene: TRBD2
V gene: TRBV6-1
clone size: once
J gene: TRBJ2-3
CDR3 DNA: TGTGCCAGCAACCCTACCAACCTGCGGGGGAGCACAGATACGCAGTATTTT
CDR3 protein: CASNPTNLRGSTDTQYF

D gene: -
V gene: TRBV28
clone size: few
J gene: TRBJ1-2
CDR3 DNA: TGTGCCAGCAACCAATTTCTCGATGGCTACACCTTC
CDR3 protein: CASNQFLDGYTF

D gene: TRBD1
V gene: TRBV29-1
clone size: -
J gene: TRBJ2-7
CDR3 DNA: TGCAGCGTGACAGGGGGGGGCTACGAGCAGTACTTC
CDR3 protein: CSVTGGGYEQYF

D gene: TRBD2
V gene: TRBV6-2/TRBV6-3
clone size: once
J gene: TRBJ2-5
CDR3 DNA: TGTGCCAGCAGCTGGATGCTAGCGGGGGGACAAGAGACCCAGTACTTC
CDR3 protein: CASSWMLAGGQETQYF

D gene: TRBD1
V gene: TRBV27
clone size: few
J gene: TRBJ2-3
CDR3 DNA: TGTGCCAGCAGGCGACAGGGGGCGAAAGATACGCAGTATTTT
CDR3 protein: CASRRQGAKDTQYF

D gene: -
V gene: TRBV4-2
clone size: once
J gene: TRBJ1-1
CDR3 DNA: TGTGCCAGCAGCCAAGGGGGCGAGGACACTGAAGCTTTCTTT
CDR3 protein: CASSQGGEDTEAFF

D gene: TRBD1
V gene: TRBV28
clone size: few
J gene: TRBJ1-6
CDR3 DNA: TGTGCCAGCAGTTTCACGGACAGGGTAAATTCACCCCTCCACTTT
CDR3 protein: CASSFTDRVNSPLHF

D gene: TRBD1
V gene: TRBV6-1
clone size: -
J gene: TRBJ2-5
CDR3 DNA: TGTGCCAGCAGTCCGGGACAGGGTATAAAGACCCAGTACTTC
CDR3 protein: CASSPGQGIKTQYF

D gene: -
V gene: TRBV20-1
clone size: -
J gene: TRBJ2-4
CDR3 DNA: TGCAGTGCTAGTAAGCTCCGGAGGGCGGAGGAAAACATTCAGTACTTC
CDR3 protein: CSASKLRRAEENIQYF

D gene: TRBD1
V gene: TRBV14
clone size: -
J gene: TRBJ2-7
CDR3 DNA: TGTGCCAGCAGCGGAGTCAGACAGGGGGCCTCCTACGAGCAGTACTTC
CDR3 protein: CASSGVRQGASYEQYF

D gene: TRBD2
V gene: TRBV5-1
clone size: -
J gene: TRBJ2-7
CDR3 DNA: TGCGCCAGCAGCTTTCCAGCTAGCGGGGGGAACTCCGCCTACGAGCAGTACTTC
CDR3 protein: CASSFPASGGNSAYEQYF

D gene: -
V gene: TRBV12-3/TRBV12-4
clone size: -
J gene: TRBJ1-3
CDR3 DNA: TGTGCCAGCAGTTTGGGGGTCGCTGGAAACACCATATATTTT
CDR3 protein: CASSLGVAGNTIYF

D gene: -
V gene: TRBV6-2/TRBV6-3
clone size: once
J gene: TRBJ2-3
CDR3 DNA: TGTGCCAGCATCCTCGGGGGCCCAACAGATACGCAGTATTTT
CDR3 protein: CASILGGPTDTQYF

D gene: -
V gene: TRBV5-1
clone size: few
J gene: TRBJ2-5
CDR3 DNA: TGCGCCAGCAGCTTGGCCGGACAGCCGGGAGAGACCCAGTACTTC
CDR3 protein: CASSLAGQPGETQYF

D gene: -
V gene: TRBV20-1
clone size: few
J gene: TRBJ2-6
CDR3 DNA: TGCAGTGCTAGGCCGGGGAATGGGGCCAACGTCCTGACTTTC
CDR3 protein: CSARPGNGANVLTF

D gene: TRBD1
V gene: TRBV6-1
clone size: -
J gene: TRBJ1-2
CDR3 DNA: TGTGCCAGCAGGGGGACAGGATCCTTGCCTCAAGGCTACACCTTC
CDR3 protein: CASRGTGSLPQGYTF

D gene: TRBD2
V gene: TRBV6-2/TRBV6-3
clone size: -
J gene: TRBJ2-1
CDR3 DNA: TGTGCCAGCAGTTTCCCGACTAGCGGGGGTGTGAAAAGCTCCTACAATGAGCAGTTCTTC
CDR3 protein: CASSFPTSGGVKSSYNEQFF

D gene: -
V gene: TRBV4-1
clone size: -
J gene: TRBJ1-4
CDR3 DNA: TGCGCCAGCAGCCAAGACCAGGATGAAAATGAAAAACTGTTTTTT
CDR3 protein: CASSQDQDENEKLFF

D gene: TRBD1
V gene: TRBV20-1
clone size: -
J gene: TRBJ1-2
CDR3 DNA: TGCAGTGCTAGAAAACCGGGACAGGGGGCTGGTGGCTACACCTTC
CDR3 protein: CSARKPGQGAGGYTF

D gene: TRBD1
V gene: TRBV28
clone size: -
J gene: TRBJ1-6
CDR3 DNA: TGTGCCAGCAGGGGGGACAGCCTTTATAATTCACCCCTCCACTTT
CDR3 protein: CASRGDSLYNSPLHF

D gene: -
V gene: TRBV2
clone size: -
J gene: TRBJ1-5
CDR3 DNA: TGTGCCAGCCGTACGGAGATCGGCAATCAGCCCCAGCATTTT
CDR3 protein: CASRTEIGNQPQHF

D gene: -
V gene: TRBV7-9
clone size: -
J gene: TRBJ1-1
CDR3 DNA: TGTGCCAGCAGCTCCAGGCTACCTCAGCTTGAAGCTTTCTTT
CDR3 protein: CASSSRLPQLEAFF

D gene: -
V gene: TRBV29-1
clone size: -
J gene: TRBJ1-5
CDR3 DNA: TGCAGCGTTCTCGCCAGTGATAATCAGCCCCAGCATTTT
CDR3 protein: CSVLASDNQPQHF

D gene: -
V gene: TRBV4-1
clone size: -
J gene: TRBJ2-7
CDR3 DNA: TGCGCCAGCAGCGCTGGGACAACCCGCTCCTACGAGCAGTACTTC
CDR3 protein: CASSAGTTRSYEQYF

D gene: -
V gene: TRBV6-5
clone size: -
J gene: TRBJ2-5
CDR3 DNA: TGTGCCAGCAGTTACTTCGGGGGCGTTGAGACCCAGTACTTC
CDR3 protein: CASSYFGGVETQYF

D gene: TRBD1
V gene: TRBV7-8
clone size: few
J gene: TRBJ2-1
CDR3 DNA: TGTGCCAGCAGTCCAGGGGGCAACTCCTACAATGAGCAGTTCTTC
CDR3 protein: CASSPGGNSYNEQFF

D gene: -
V gene: TRBV29-1
clone size: -
J gene: TRBJ2-3
CDR3 DNA: TGCAGCGTTGAAAGGGGCGGAGATACGCAGTATTTT
CDR3 protein: CSVERGGDTQYF

D gene: -
V gene: TRBV24-1
clone size: -
J gene: TRBJ1-2
CDR3 DNA: TGTGCCACCAGTGATTGGGAGGACTATGGCTACACCTTC
CDR3 protein: CATSDWEDYGYTF

D gene: -
V gene: TRBV6-5
clone size: -
J gene: TRBJ2-1
CDR3 DNA: TGTGCCACAGTTGGAGGGGCCGGGGATGAGCAGTTCTTC
CDR3 protein: CATVGGAGDEQFF

D gene: -
V gene: TRBV20-1
clone size: -
J gene: TRBJ2-7
CDR3 DNA: TGCAGTGCAGTCAAAGGCTACGAGCAGTACTTC
CDR3 protein: CSAVKGYEQYF

D gene: TRBD2
V gene: TRBV7-9
clone size: -
J gene: TRBJ2-5
CDR3 DNA: TGTGCCAGCAGCGGCCTCGGGACTAGCGTATTTGTAGAGACCCAGTACTTC
CDR3 protein: CASSGLGTSVFVETQYF

D gene: -
V gene: TRBV2
clone size: -
J gene: TRBJ1-6
CDR3 DNA: TGTGCCAGCAACCAAGGGGTGGCCTTTAGTTCACCCCTCCACTTT
CDR3 protein: CASNQGVAFSSPLHF

D gene: TRBD1
V gene: TRBV7-2
clone size: -
J gene: TRBJ2-7
CDR3 DNA: TGTGCCAGCAGCCCCGGGACAGCCACGACCGAGCAGTACTTC
CDR3 protein: CASSPGTATTEQYF

D gene: TRBD1
V gene: TRBV6-5
clone size: -
J gene: TRBJ2-5
CDR3 DNA: TGTGCCAGCAGTTACTCCCTTTTAGGGGGCTCCAAGAGGGAGACCCAGTACTTC
CDR3 protein: CASSYSLLGGSKRETQYF

D gene: -
V gene: TRBV20-1
clone size: few
J gene: TRBJ2-1
CDR3 DNA: TGCAGTGCGCTGGACAGTTACAATGAGCAGTTCTTC
CDR3 protein: CSALDSYNEQFF

D gene: -
V gene: TRBV7-2
clone size: few
J gene: TRBJ2-6
CDR3 DNA: TGTGCCAGCACCGCAACGGTAATGGGGGCCAACGTCCTGACTTTC
CDR3 protein: CASTATVMGANVLTF

D gene: -
V gene: TRBV10-3
clone size: -
J gene: TRBJ1-2
CDR3 DNA: TGTGCCATCAGTGAGGTGGAGGGTGGCTACACCTTC
CDR3 protein: CAISEVEGGYTF

D gene: -
V gene: TRBV7-9
clone size: once
J gene: TRBJ2-2
CDR3 DNA: TGTGCCAGCAGCCAAAGAACCGGGGAGCTGTTTTTT
CDR3 protein: CASSQRTGELFF

D gene: TRBD1
V gene: TRBV27
clone size: few
J gene: TRBJ2-5
CDR3 DNA: TGTGCCAGCTCCGAAATAATGAGGGGGCTAAGGAAGACCCAGTACTTC
CDR3 protein: CASSEIMRGLRKTQYF

D gene: -
V gene: TRBV20-1
clone size: few
J gene: TRBJ2-1
CDR3 DNA: TGCAGTGCTAGAGATGCTGGACTTGGCAGGGCGCAAAGCTCCTACAATGAGCAGTTCTTC
CDR3 protein: CSARDAGLGRAQSSYNEQFF